Sequencing of this T cell receptor (beta chain) was carried out in a study of blood T cell repertoires in COVID-19. Study at large: There were acute and convalescent COVID-19 samples, and they came from the United States, Italy and Spain. The analysed material was cDNA or gDNA that came from T cells, B-cell-depleted T cells, or PBMCs.

Some clones are missing from TCRdb's copy, which holds only in-frame ones; the method was immunoSEQ multiplex PCR. The sample holds about 130,000 clones, roughly 86% seen once. Germline V lookup: CDR1 LNHDA, CDR2 SQIVND (reference sequence). V was cut by 6 bases and J by 2 bases, with 12 bases left in between. CDR3 length: 14 amino acids. The rearrangement uses TRBV19 and TRBJ2-3; D unresolved. The receptor was isolated from a woman in her 70s with COVID-19, enrolled during active disease. Sequencing was carried out using peripheral blood. The CDR3 DNA reads as TGTGCCAGTAGCACCCACAGTAACACAGATACGCAGTATTTT. Translating gives CASSTHSNTDTQYF.